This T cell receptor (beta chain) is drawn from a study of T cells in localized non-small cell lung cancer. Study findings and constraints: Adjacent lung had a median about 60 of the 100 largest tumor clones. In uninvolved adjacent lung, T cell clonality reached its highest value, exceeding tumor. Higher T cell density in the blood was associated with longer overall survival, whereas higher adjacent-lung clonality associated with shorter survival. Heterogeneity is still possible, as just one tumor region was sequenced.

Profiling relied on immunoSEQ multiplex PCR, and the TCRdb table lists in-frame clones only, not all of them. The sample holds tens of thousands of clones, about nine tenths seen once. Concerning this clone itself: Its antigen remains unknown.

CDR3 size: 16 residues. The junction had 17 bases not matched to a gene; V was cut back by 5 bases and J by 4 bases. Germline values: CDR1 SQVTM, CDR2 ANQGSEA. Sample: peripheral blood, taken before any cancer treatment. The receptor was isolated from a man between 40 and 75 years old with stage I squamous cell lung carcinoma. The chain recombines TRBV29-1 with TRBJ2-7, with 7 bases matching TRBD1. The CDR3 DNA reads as TGCAGCGTTAAAACGACAGACAGGGCTAAAAGGTACGAGCAGTACTTC. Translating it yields CSVKTTDRAKRYEQYF.